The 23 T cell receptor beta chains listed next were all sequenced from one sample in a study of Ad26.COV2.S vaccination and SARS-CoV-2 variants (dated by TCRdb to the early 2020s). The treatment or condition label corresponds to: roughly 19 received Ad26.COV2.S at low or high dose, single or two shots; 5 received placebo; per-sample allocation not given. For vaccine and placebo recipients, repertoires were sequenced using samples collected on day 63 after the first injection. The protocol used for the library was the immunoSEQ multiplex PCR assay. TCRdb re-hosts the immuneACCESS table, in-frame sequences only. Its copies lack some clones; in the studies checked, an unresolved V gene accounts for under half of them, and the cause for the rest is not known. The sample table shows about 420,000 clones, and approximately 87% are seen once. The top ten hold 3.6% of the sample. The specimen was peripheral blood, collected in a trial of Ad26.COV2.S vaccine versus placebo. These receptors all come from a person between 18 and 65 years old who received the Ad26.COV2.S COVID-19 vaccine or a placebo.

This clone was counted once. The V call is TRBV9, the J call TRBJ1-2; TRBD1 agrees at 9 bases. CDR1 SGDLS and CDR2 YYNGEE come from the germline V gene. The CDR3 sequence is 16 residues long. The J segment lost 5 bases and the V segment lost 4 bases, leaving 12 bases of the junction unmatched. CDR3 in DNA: TGTGCCAGCAGCCAGCCTCCACGGACAGGGGATTATGGCTACACCTTC. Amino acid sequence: CASSQPPRTGDYGYTF.

The CDR3 DNA sequence: TGTGCCAGCAGCTTAACCCTAGCGGGGATGCAAGAGACCCAGTACTTC. Translating gives CASSLTLAGMQETQYF. V and J are TRBV7-7 and TRBJ2-5; 9 positions agree with TRBD2. The CDR3 spans 16 residues. Trimming cost V 2 bases and J 2 bases; bases outside gene matches: 6. Germline V gene data show CDR1 as SSHAT and CDR2 as FNYEAQ (reference sequence).

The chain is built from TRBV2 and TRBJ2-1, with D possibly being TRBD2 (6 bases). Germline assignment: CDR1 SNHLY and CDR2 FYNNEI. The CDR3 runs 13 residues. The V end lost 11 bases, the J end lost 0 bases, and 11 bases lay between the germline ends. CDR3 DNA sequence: TGTGCCGGGGATAGCGGCTCCTACAATGAGCAGTTCTTC. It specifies CAGDSGSYNEQFF. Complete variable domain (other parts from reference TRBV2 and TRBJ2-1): EPEVTQTPSHQVTQMGQEVILRCVPISNHLYFYWYRQILGQKVEFLVSFYNNEISEKSEIFDDQFSVERPDGSNFTLKIRSTKLEDSAMYFCAGDSGSYNEQFFGPGTRLTVL.

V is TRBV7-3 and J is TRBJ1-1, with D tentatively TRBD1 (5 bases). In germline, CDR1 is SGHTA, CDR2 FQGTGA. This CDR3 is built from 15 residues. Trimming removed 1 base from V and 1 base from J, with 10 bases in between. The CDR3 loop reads CASSLIAGTNTEAFF. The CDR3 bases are TGTGCCAGCAGCTTAATTGCCGGGACGAACACTGAAGCTTTCTTT.

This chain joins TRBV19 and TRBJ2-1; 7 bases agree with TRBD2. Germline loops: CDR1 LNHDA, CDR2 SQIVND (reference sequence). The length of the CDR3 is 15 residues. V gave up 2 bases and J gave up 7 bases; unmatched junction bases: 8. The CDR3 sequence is CASSIPGRDGNEQFF. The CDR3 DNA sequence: TGTGCCAGTAGTATACCAGGGAGGGATGGAAATGAGCAGTTCTTC.

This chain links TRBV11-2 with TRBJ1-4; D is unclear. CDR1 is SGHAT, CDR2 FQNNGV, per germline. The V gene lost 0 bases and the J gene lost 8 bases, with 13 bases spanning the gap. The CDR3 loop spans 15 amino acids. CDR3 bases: TGTGCCAGCAGCTTAGAGGGCCAGAATGGCGAAAAACTGTTTTTT. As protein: CASSLEGQNGEKLFF.

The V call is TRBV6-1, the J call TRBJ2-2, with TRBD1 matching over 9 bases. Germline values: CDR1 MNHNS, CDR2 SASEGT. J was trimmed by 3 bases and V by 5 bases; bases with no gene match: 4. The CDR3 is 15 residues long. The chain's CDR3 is CASSRTGADTGELFF. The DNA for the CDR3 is TGTGCCAGCAGTAGGACAGGGGCGGACACCGGGGAGCTGTTTTTT.

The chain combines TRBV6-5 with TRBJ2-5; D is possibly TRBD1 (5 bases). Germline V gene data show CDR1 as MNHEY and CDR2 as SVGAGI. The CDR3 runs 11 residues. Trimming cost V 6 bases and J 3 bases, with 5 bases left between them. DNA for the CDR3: TGTGCCAGCAGGACAGAAGAGACCCAGTACTTC. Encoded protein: CASRTEETQYF.

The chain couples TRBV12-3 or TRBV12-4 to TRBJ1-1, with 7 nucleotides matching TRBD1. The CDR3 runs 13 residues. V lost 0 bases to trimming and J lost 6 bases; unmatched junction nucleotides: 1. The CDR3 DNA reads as TGTGCCAGCAGTTTAGCGACAGGGTCTGAAGCTTTCTTT. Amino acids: CASSLATGSEAFF.

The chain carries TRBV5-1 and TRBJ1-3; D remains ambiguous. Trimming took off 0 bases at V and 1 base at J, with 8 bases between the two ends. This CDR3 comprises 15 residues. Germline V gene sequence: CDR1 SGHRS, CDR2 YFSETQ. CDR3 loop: CASSLDGSSGNTIYF. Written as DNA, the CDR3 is TGCGCCAGCAGCTTGGATGGGTCTTCTGGAAACACCATATATTTT.

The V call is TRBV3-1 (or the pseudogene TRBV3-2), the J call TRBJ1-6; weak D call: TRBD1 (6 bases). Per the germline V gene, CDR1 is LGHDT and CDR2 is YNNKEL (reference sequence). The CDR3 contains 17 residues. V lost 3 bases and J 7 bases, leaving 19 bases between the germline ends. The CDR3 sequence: CASSQSGGRKDNSPLHF. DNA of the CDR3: TGTGCCAGCAGCCAGAGCGGGGGGCGAAAGGACAATTCACCCCTCCACTTT.

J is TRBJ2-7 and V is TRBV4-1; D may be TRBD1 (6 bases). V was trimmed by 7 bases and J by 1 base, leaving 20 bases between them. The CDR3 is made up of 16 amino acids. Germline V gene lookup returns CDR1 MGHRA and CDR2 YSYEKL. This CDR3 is CASTLGAGVGSYEQYF. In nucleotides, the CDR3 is TGCGCCAGCACCCTAGGTGCAGGGGTCGGGTCCTACGAGCAGTACTTC.

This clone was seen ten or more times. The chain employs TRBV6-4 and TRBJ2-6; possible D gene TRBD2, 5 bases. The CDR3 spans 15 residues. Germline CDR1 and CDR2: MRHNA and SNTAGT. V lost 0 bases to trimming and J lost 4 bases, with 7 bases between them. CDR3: CASSDSRGGANVLTF. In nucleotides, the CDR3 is TGTGCCAGCAGTGACTCTCGGGGAGGGGCCAACGTCCTGACTTTC.

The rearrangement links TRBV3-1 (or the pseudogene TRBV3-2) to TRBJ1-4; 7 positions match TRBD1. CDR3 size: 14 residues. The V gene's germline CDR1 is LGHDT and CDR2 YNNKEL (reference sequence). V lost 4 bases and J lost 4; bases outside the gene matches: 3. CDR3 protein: CASSLDRVNEKLFF. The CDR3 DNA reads TGTGCCAGCAGCCTTGACAGGGTTAATGAAAAACTGTTTTTT.

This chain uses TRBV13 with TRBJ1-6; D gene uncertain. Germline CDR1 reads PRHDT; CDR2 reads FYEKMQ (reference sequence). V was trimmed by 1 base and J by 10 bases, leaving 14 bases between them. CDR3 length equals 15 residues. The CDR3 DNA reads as TGTGCCAGCAGCTTAGCTGGCCAGTTCGACTCACCCCTCCACTTT. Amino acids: CASSLAGQFDSPLHF. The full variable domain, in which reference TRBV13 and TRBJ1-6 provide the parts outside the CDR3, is AAGVIQSPRHLIKEKRETATLKCYPIPRHDTVYWYQQGPGQDPQFLISFYEKMQSDKGSIPDRFSAQQFSDYHSELNMSSLELGDSALYFCASSLAGQFDSPLHFGNGTRLTVT.

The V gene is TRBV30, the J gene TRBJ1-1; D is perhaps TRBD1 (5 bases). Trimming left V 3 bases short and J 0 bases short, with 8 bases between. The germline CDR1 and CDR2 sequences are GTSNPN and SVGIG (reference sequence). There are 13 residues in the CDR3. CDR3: CAWRGGMNTEAFF. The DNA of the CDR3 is TGTGCCTGGAGGGGGGGGATGAACACTGAAGCTTTCTTT.

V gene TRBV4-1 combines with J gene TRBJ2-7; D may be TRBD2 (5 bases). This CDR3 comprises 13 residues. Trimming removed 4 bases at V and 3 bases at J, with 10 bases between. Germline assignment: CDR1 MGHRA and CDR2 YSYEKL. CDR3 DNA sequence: TGCGCCAGCAGCCCCGGACGGGACTACGAGCAGTACTTC. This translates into CASSPGRDYEQYF.

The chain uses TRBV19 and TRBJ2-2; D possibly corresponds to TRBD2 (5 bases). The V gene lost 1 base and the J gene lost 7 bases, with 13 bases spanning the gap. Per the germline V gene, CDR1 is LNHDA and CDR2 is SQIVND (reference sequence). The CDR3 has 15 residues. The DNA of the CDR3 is TGTGCCAGTAGTATAGTCGGGCTAGCAGGCGGGGAGCTGTTTTTT. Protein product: CASSIVGLAGGELFF.

DNA for the CDR3: TGTGCCAGCAGTGTTGACTCAAGCTTATGGGGGTTCTTC. Amino acids: CASSVDSSLWGFF. V and J are TRBV12-3 or TRBV12-4 and TRBJ2-1; D is undetermined. The CDR3 runs to 13 residues. Between the trimmed V and J ends, which lost 5 bases and 15 bases, there was a span of 20 bases.

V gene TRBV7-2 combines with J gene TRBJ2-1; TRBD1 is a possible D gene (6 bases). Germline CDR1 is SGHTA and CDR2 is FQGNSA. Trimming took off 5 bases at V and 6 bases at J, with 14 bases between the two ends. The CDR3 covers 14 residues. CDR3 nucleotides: TGTGCCAGCAGCCAACAGGGAGCTAGCAATGAGCAGTTCTTC. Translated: CASSQQGASNEQFF.

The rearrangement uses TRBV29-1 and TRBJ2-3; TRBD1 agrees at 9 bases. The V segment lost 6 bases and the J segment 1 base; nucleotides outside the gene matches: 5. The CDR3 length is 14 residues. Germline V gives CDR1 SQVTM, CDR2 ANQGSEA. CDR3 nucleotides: TGCAGCGTCCACAGGGGGCGAGGCACAGATACGCAGTATTTT. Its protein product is CSVHRGRGTDTQYF.

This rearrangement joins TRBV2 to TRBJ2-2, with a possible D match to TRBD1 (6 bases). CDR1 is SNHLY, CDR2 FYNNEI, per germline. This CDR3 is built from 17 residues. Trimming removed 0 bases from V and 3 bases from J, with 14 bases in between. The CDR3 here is CASSEALGTPYTGELFF. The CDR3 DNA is TGTGCCAGCAGTGAAGCGCTTGGGACACCATACACCGGGGAGCTGTTTTTT.

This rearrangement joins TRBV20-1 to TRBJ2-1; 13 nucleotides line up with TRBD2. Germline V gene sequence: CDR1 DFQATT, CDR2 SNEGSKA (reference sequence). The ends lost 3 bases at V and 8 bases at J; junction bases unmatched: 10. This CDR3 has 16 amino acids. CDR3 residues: CSASTPRTSGGYEQFF. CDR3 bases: TGCAGTGCTAGTACGCCGCGGACTAGCGGGGGCTATGAGCAGTTCTTC.